This T cell receptor beta chain was sequenced during a study of regulatory T cells in long-lasting Graves disease (dated by TCRdb to about 2021). Study-level background: Persistent Graves' disease was defined as persistently positive TSH receptor autoantibodies together with antithyroid drug treatment for over 5 years. Peripheral blood TCR sequencing and RNA sequencing compared persistent Graves' disease patients with newly diagnosed Graves' disease patients. The study was registered as a clinical trial and conducted in China. A total of about 35 samples underwent TCR sequencing, from roughly 13 patients with persistent Graves' disease and 20 or so patients with newly diagnosed Graves' disease. Persistent Graves' disease patients in the clinical cohort had taken antithyroid drugs for about 10.3 years on average. Study-wide findings and limitations: Compared with newly diagnosed patients, persistent Graves' disease patients had lower TCR Shannon entropy and fewer highly expanded clones, which suggests clonal expansion. A larger number of public clonotypes was shared among persistent patients (approximately 2,500) than among newly diagnosed patients (around 970). Peripheral blood alone was examined, since thyroid tissue, which constituted the primary lesion, could not be accessed. Preferential use of TRBV28, TRBJ1-2 and TRBJ2-5 was observed in persistent disease, whereas TRBV20-1 and TRBJ2-1 were favored in newly diagnosed disease. Sequencing and analysis were limited to the TCR beta chain. The small sample size was acknowledged by the authors as a limitation that may reduce accuracy.

Points on this clonotype: Its antigen is still unknown. Base qualities are not recorded, but no much larger clone differs from it by a single base.

The CDR3 goes from the cysteine to the phenylalanine over 15 residues. The kept DNA is CDR3 alone, 45 bases in frame from the first base. CDR1 and CDR2 are drawn from the germline V gene (reference sequence): LNHNV, YYDKDF. V and J are trimmed by 1 base and 3 bases, and the gene matches miss 1 base of the junction. The sample's time point label is to be understood as: persistent/refractory GD, antithyroid drugs over 5 years with positive TRAb. For both TCR sequencing and RNA sequencing, RNA was extracted from PBMCs in TRIzol. The diagnosis of Graves' disease followed American Thyroid Association guidelines. The patients came from an endocrinology department in Xi'an, China. From each patient, 8 to 10 milliliters of peripheral blood was collected into an EDTA anticoagulant tube. PBMCs were isolated by Ficoll Paque Plus density gradient separation without further T cell sorting. An Agilent 2100 Bioanalyzer and agarose gel were used to check RNA quality, while a NanoDrop 2000 measured RNA concentration.

Libraries were made using multiplex PCR. Sequenced using an Illumina HiSeq 4000. iRepertoire HTBI primers and Arm-PCR amplification of CDR3 regions were used to construct TCR beta libraries. Gel purification was performed on PCR products prior to sequencing. The original pipeline was this. Gene usage analysis of CDR3 amino acid clonotypes used the roughly 60 TRBV and 14 TRBJ segments found across samples. COPE and FqMerger were used to merge the filtered high-quality paired reads into contigs. BLAST was used to align contigs to IMGT TRBV, TRBD and TRBJ reference genes, and CDR3 was defined according to IMGT. Any clonotype with a frequency above 0.1% was counted as a highly expanded clone. Shannon entropy was used to measure repertoire diversity, and the Gini coefficient was used to measure V-J evenness. A clonotype found in more than one individual was treated as public. The public reads were reanalyzed by TCRdb: fastp trimming at Q25, MiXCR alignment, in-frame beta chains only. Rows merge per CDR3 protein into single entries with the most common DNA and genes. TCRdb's processing, not the authors', yielded these V and J calls. The sample contains around 400,000 distinct CDR3 sequences, over 20% of them found a single time. The top ten hold roughly an eighth of the sample.

This specimen was peripheral blood mononuclear cells (PBMCs), taken when the disease was refractory, from a patient treated with antithyroid drugs. The TCR sequence derives from a female donor with Graves disease. This chain is built from TRBV15 and TRBJ2-5; 11 nucleotides in the junction match TRBD1. The CDR3 corresponds to CATSRGDRGKETQYF. The nucleotide sequence reads TGTGCCACCAGCAGAGGGGACAGGGGGAAAGAGACCCAGTACTTC.